These T cell receptor beta chains were read from a single sample in a study of CD8 T cells in Susac syndrome. One entry per CDR3 protein, called by TCRdb with MiXCR from the immunoSEQ multiplex PCR reads. Seen here are 120,000 or so distinct CDR3 sequences, roughly 94% observed once, and the top ten hold around 0.13%. Specimen: CD4+ T cells from PBMCs. Source of these receptors: a human donor with multiple sclerosis. Both conserved end residues are part of each CDR3. The order of the fields is V gene, J gene, clone size, D gene, CDR3 protein, CDR3 DNA. D genes are given only for firm matches. Part of the rows lack a size; the others show once, few, many or a class for expanded clones.

TRBV30	TRBJ1-5	-	-	CAWTTNGNQPQHF	TGTGCCTGGACCACAAACGGCAATCAGCCCCAGCATTTT
TRBV2	TRBJ2-5	-	TRBD1	CARTSGTANQETQYF	TGTGCCAGAACTTCCGGGACAGCCAATCAAGAGACCCAGTACTTC
TRBV24-1	TRBJ2-1	once	TRBD1	CATSDSRGQDEQFF	TGTGCCACCAGTGATTCTCGGGGACAGGATGAGCAGTTCTTC
TRBV7-9	TRBJ2-1	-	TRBD2	CASSSPGLAATHRFF	TGTGCCAGCAGCTCGCCGGGACTAGCGGCCACTCACCGGTTCTTC
TRBV7-2	TRBJ2-4	-	TRBD1	CASSSPGQRNIQYF	TGTGCCAGCAGCTCGCCGGGACAGAGAAACATTCAGTACTTC
TRBV10-3	TRBJ1-2	-	-	CAISDKVLVYGYTF	TGTGCCATCAGTGATAAGGTTTTAGTCTATGGCTACACCTTC
TRBV14	TRBJ1-1	-	TRBD1	CASSQDWQGGSEAFF	TGTGCCAGCAGCCAAGATTGGCAGGGGGGGTCAGAAGCTTTCTTT
TRBV12-3/TRBV12-4	TRBJ1-1	-	TRBD1	CASSPQGGMTEAFF	TGTGCCAGCAGTCCCCAGGGGGGGATGACTGAAGCTTTCTTT
TRBV28	TRBJ1-1	-	TRBD1	CASSPGTGWTEAFF	TGTGCCAGCAGTCCCGGGACAGGCTGGACTGAAGCTTTCTTT
TRBV15	TRBJ2-2	-	-	CATSMRGWAGKRGGELFF	TGTGCCACCAGCATGCGCGGGTGGGCAGGGAAGAGAGGCGGGGAGCTGTTTTTT
TRBV19	TRBJ2-7	-	TRBD2	CAAVGGREHEQYF	TGTGCCGCTGTGGGCGGGAGGGAGCACGAGCAGTACTTC
TRBV10-2	TRBJ1-2	-	-	CASSGLNGYTF	TGCGCCAGCAGTGGGCTAAATGGCTACACCTTC
TRBV20-1	TRBJ1-2	-	-	CSARSGTAGEGYTF	TGCAGTGCTAGGTCAGGGACGGCCGGGGAGGGCTACACCTTC
TRBV19	TRBJ1-1	-	TRBD1	CASSTLLQGGTEAFF	TGTGCCAGTAGTACCCTGCTACAGGGGGGTACTGAAGCTTTCTTT
TRBV27	TRBJ2-3	-	TRBD2	CASRPWGGDGTDTQYF	TGTGCCAGCAGGCCATGGGGGGGGGATGGCACAGATACGCAGTATTTT
TRBV15	TRBJ1-5	few	TRBD1	CATSRGQGNQPQHF	TGTGCCACCAGCAGGGGACAGGGAAATCAGCCCCAGCATTTT
TRBV7-2	TRBJ2-2	once	TRBD2	CASSLALPGSGGAGELFF	TGTGCCAGCAGCTTAGCCCTCCCAGGGAGCGGGGGGGCCGGGGAGCTGTTTTTT
TRBV2	TRBJ2-2	-	-	CASTGPGPPNTGELFF	TGTGCCAGCACAGGCCCCGGCCCCCCGAACACCGGGGAGCTGTTTTTT
TRBV27	TRBJ1-5	-	-	CASSPQGRWGNQPQHF	TGTGCCAGCAGTCCCCAGGGGAGATGGGGCAATCAGCCCCAGCATTTT
TRBV30	TRBJ1-5	-	-	CAWSVVGRNNQPQHF	TGTGCCTGGAGTGTAGTAGGCCGGAACAATCAGCCCCAGCATTTT
TRBV7-2	TRBJ2-2	-	-	CASSYHWQAGELFF	TGTGCCAGCAGCTACCACTGGCAGGCCGGGGAGCTGTTTTTT
TRBV7-9	TRBJ1-1	once	-	CASSLTQRAGTEAFF	TGTGCCAGCAGCTTGACCCAAAGGGCCGGCACTGAAGCTTTCTTT
TRBV29-1	TRBJ1-1	-	-	CSSDRMNTEAFF	TGCAGCTCCGACCGGATGAACACTGAAGCTTTCTTT
TRBV20-1	TRBJ2-1	-	-	CSASGGLALSYNEQFF	TGCAGTGCTAGTGGGGGGCTAGCGCTTTCTTACAATGAGCAGTTCTTC
TRBV19	TRBJ2-1	once	-	CASKGSYNEQFF	TGTGCCAGTAAGGGCTCCTACAATGAGCAGTTCTTC
TRBV24-1	TRBJ2-1	-	TRBD2	CATSALAGGRQFF	TGTGCCACCAGTGCCCTAGCGGGGGGAAGGCAGTTCTTC
TRBV5-4	TRBJ1-6	-	TRBD1	CASRPEWDRASPLHF	TGTGCCAGCAGGCCTGAGTGGGACAGGGCTTCACCCCTCCACTTT
TRBV9	TRBJ1-6	-	-	CASSGLRGDSPLHF	TGTGCCAGCAGCGGACTTAGGGGGGATTCACCCCTCCACTTT
TRBV10-3	TRBJ2-7	-	-	CATETSQGGVSREQYF	TGTGCCACCGAGACCTCCCAGGGAGGCGTATCGCGCGAGCAGTACTTC
TRBV7-2	TRBJ1-1	-	TRBD1	CASRARQGLNTEAFF	TGTGCCAGCCGTGCCCGACAGGGCCTGAACACTGAAGCTTTCTTT
TRBV5-1	TRBJ1-2	-	-	CASSYFRANNYGYTF	TGCGCCAGCAGCTATTTCAGGGCTAATAACTATGGCTACACCTTC
TRBV5-4	TRBJ2-2	-	TRBD1	CAGETGVNGELFF	TGTGCCGGCGAGACAGGGGTAAACGGGGAGCTGTTTTTT
TRBV9	TRBJ1-6	-	TRBD1	CASSVDRVNSPLHF	TGTGCCAGCAGCGTGGACAGGGTGAATTCACCCCTCCACTTT
TRBV6-5	TRBJ2-7	-	TRBD1	CASSYTNRGTYEQYF	TGTGCCAGCAGTTACACGAACAGGGGCACCTACGAGCAGTACTTC
TRBV6-5	TRBJ2-5	-	-	CASMRGGRETQYF	TGTGCCAGCATGAGAGGAGGAAGAGAGACCCAGTACTTC
TRBV7-8	TRBJ2-6	few	-	CASSPGVSGANVLTF	TGTGCCAGCTCTCCAGGGGTCTCTGGGGCCAACGTCCTGACTTTC
TRBV20-1	TRBJ2-3	-	-	CSGRGRAGSTDTQYF	TGCAGTGGGAGGGGACGCGCGGGTAGCACAGATACGCAGTATTTT
TRBV7-3	TRBJ2-1	-	-	CASSLGATGEQFF	TGTGCCAGCAGCCTCGGCGCGACAGGTGAGCAGTTCTTC
TRBV6-2/TRBV6-3	TRBJ1-2	-	-	CATQRAQGYTF	TGTGCCACCCAGAGGGCCCAGGGCTACACCTTC
TRBV7-9	TRBJ1-2	-	-	CASSRSVDGYTF	TGTGCCAGCAGCCGATCCGTTGATGGCTACACCTTC
TRBV20-1	TRBJ1-2	-	-	CSAHSGGTGGYTF	TGCAGTGCTCATAGCGGGGGGACGGGTGGCTACACCTTC
TRBV6-1	TRBJ2-1	few	-	CASSFNDLQDEQFF	TGTGCCAGCAGTTTCAACGATCTGCAGGATGAGCAGTTCTTC
TRBV6-5	TRBJ2-6	-	-	CASSYEGEASGANVLTF	TGTGCCAGCAGTTACGAGGGGGAGGCCTCTGGGGCCAACGTCCTGACTTTC
TRBV7-9	TRBJ2-7	-	-	CASSVRSYEQYF	TGTGCCAGCAGCGTAAGATCCTACGAGCAGTACTTC
TRBV13	TRBJ1-1	-	-	CASSSSHLGSRDTEAFF	TGTGCCAGCAGCTCCTCCCACCTGGGGTCCCGGGACACTGAAGCTTTCTTT
TRBV19	TRBJ2-2	-	TRBD2	CASTSGGGTGELFF	TGTGCCTCGACTAGCGGAGGAGGGACCGGGGAGCTGTTTTTT
TRBV5-1	TRBJ2-2	-	-	CASSFDASGFTGELFF	TGCGCCAGCAGCTTCGACGCCAGCGGATTCACCGGGGAGCTGTTTTTT
TRBV5-1	TRBJ2-1	-	-	CASSLVQNGGGQFF	TGCGCCAGCAGTTTGGTTCAAAACGGGGGAGGGCAGTTCTTC
TRBV19	TRBJ1-3	-	-	CASRKPTGRLSGNTIYF	TGTGCCAGTAGAAAACCAACAGGGCGACTCTCTGGAAACACCATATATTTT
TRBV6-2/TRBV6-3	TRBJ1-1	-	-	CASSYGIQAFF	TGTGCCAGCAGTTACGGCATACAAGCTTTCTTT
TRBV5-1	TRBJ2-1	-	TRBD1	CASSYPGGTYNEQFF	TGCGCCAGCAGCTACCCAGGGGGCACCTACAATGAGCAGTTCTTC
TRBV29-1	TRBJ2-1	-	TRBD2	CSGGVAGPTGQFF	TGCAGCGGGGGGGTAGCGGGGCCAACTGGGCAGTTCTTC